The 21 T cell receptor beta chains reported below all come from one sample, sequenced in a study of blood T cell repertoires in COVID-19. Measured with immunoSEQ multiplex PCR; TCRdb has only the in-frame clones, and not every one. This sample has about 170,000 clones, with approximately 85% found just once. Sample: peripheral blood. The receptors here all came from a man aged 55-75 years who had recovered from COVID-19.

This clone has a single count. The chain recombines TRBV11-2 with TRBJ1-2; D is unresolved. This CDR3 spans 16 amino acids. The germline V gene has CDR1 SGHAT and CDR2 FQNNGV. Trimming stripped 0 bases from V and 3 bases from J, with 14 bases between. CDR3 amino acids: CASSLDGRGQYYGYTF. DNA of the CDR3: TGTGCCAGCAGCTTAGATGGGAGAGGCCAGTACTATGGCTACACCTTC.

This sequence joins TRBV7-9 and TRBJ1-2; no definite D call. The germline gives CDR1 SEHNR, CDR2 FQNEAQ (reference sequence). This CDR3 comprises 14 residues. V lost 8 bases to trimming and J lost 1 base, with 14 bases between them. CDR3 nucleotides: TGTGCCAGCTCGCGGGTTAATTATAACTATGGCTACACCTTC. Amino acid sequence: CASSRVNYNYGYTF. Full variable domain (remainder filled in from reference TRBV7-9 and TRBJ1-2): DTGVSQNPRHKITKRGQNVTFRCDPISEHNRLYWYRQTLGQGPEFLTYFQNEAQLEKSRLLSDRFSAERPKGSFSTLEIQRTEQGDSAMYLCASSRVNYNYGYTFGSGTRLTVV.

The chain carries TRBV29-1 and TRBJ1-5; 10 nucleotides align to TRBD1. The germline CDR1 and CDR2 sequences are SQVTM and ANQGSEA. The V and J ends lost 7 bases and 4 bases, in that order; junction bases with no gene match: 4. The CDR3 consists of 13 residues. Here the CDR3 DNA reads TGCAGCGCAGGACAGGGGGGAAATCAGCCCCAGCATTTT. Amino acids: CSAGQGGNQPQHF. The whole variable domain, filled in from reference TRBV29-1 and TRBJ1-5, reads SAVISQKPSRDICQRGTSLTIQCQVDSQVTMMFWYRQQPGQSLTLIATANQGSEATYESGFVIDKFPISRPNLTFSTLTVSNMSPEDSSIYLCSAGQGGNQPQHFGDGTRLSIL.

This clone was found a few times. This CDR3 is CASSWGTGVQPQHF. CDR3 bases: TGTGCCAGCAGCTGGGGGACAGGGGTTCAGCCCCAGCATTTT. This rearrangement joins TRBV5-5 to TRBJ1-5; 10 bases align to TRBD1. Trimming cost V 3 bases and J 6 bases; bases outside gene matches: 3. The germline CDR1 and CDR2 sequences are SGHKS and YYEKEE (reference sequence). CDR3 size: 14 residues.

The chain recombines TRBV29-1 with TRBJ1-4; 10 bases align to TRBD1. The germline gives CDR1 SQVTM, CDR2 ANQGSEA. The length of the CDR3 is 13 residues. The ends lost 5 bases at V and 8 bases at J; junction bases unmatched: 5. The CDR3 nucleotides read TGCAGCGTTTCCGACAGGGGGCACGAAAAACTGTTTTTT. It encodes CSVSDRGHEKLFF. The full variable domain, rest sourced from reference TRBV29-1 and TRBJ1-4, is SAVISQKPSRDICQRGTSLTIQCQVDSQVTMMFWYRQQPGQSLTLIATANQGSEATYESGFVIDKFPISRPNLTFSTLTVSNMSPEDSSIYLCSVSDRGHEKLFFGSGTQLSVL.

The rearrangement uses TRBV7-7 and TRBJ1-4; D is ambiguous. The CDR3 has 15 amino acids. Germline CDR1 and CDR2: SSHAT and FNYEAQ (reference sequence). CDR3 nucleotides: TGTGCTAGCTCCTTGGGGAGGGCAAATAATGAAAAACTGTTTTTT. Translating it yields CASSLGRANNEKLFF.

The CDR3 protein is CASSLAGTGEAFF. CDR3 nucleotide sequence: TGTGCCAGCAGCTTAGCAGGGACAGGGGAAGCTTTCTTT. The rearrangement joins TRBV7-2 to TRBJ1-1; 9 bases line up with TRBD1. With V trimmed by 0 bases and J by 8 bases, 1 base remained unmatched. CDR1 is SGHTA and CDR2 is FQGNSA in the germline V gene. The CDR3 has 13 residues.

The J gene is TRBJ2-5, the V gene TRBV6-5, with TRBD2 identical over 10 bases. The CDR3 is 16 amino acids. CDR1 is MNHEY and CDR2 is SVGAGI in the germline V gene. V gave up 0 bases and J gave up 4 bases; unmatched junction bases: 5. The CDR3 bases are TGTGCCAGCAGTTACTCCATTAGCGGGGGGCGAGAGACCCAGTACTTC. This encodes CASSYSISGGRETQYF.

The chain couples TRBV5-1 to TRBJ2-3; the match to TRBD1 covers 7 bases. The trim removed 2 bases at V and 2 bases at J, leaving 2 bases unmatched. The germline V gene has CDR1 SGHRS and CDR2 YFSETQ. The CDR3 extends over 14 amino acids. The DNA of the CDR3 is TGCGCCAGCAGCTTAGGACAGGTCACAGATACGCAGTATTTT. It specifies CASSLGQVTDTQYF.

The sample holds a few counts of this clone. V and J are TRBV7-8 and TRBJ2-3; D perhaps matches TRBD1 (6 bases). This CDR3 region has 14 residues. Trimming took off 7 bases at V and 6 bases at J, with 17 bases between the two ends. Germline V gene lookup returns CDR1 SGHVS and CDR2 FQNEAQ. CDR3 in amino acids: CASTPGEGYDTQYF. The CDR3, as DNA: TGTGCCAGCACCCCAGGGGAAGGCTACGATACGCAGTATTTT.

The CDR3 region is CASSQDQKPGANVLTF. Written as DNA, the CDR3 is TGCGCCAGCAGCCAAGATCAGAAACCCGGGGCCAACGTCCTGACTTTC. The V call is TRBV4-1, the J call TRBJ2-6; D call uncertain. The CDR3 is 16 amino acids. Germline V gene lookup returns CDR1 MGHRA and CDR2 YSYEKL. Trimming stripped 0 bases from V and 4 bases from J, with 10 bases between.

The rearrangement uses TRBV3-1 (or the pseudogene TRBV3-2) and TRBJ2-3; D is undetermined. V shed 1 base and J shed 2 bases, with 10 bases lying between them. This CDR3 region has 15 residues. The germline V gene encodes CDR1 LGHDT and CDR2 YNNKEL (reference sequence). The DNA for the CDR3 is TGTGCCAGCAGCCAAGGTCACAGTTCCACAGATACGCAGTATTTT. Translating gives CASSQGHSSTDTQYF.

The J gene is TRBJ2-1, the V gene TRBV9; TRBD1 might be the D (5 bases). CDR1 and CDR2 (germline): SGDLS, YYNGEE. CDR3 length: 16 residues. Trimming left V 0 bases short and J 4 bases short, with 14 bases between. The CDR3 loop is CASSVEDRTLYNEQFF. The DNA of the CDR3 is TGTGCCAGCAGCGTAGAAGACAGAACTCTTTACAATGAGCAGTTCTTC.

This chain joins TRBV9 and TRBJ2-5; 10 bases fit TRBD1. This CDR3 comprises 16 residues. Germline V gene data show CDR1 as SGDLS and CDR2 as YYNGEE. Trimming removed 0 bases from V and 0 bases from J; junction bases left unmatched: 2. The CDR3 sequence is CASSVGTGGNQETQYF. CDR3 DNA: TGTGCCAGCAGCGTAGGGACAGGGGGTAACCAAGAGACCCAGTACTTC.

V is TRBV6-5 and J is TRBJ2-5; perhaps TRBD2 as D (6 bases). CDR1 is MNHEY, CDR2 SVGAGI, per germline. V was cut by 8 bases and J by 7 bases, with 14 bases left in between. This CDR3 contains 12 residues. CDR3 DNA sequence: TGTGCCAGCCAAAGCGGGCAGGGGACCCAGTACTTC. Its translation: CASQSGQGTQYF.

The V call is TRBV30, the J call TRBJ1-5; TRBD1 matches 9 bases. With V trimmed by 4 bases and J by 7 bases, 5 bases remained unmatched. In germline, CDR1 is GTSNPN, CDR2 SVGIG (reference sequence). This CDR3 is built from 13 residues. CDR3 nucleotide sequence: TGTGCCTGGACCGGACAGGGGAAACAGCCCCAGCATTTT. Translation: CAWTGQGKQPQHF.

CDR3 residues: CASSALAGAPPADTQYF. The CDR3 bases are TGTGCCAGCAGCGCCCTAGCGGGGGCTCCTCCCGCAGATACGCAGTATTTT. The chain combines TRBV5-4 with TRBJ2-3; 10 bases map to TRBD2. Germline loops: CDR1 SGHNT, CDR2 YYREEE (reference sequence). V trimming: 4 bases; J trimming: 4 bases; junction bases outside the gene matches: 12. The CDR3 consists of 17 residues.

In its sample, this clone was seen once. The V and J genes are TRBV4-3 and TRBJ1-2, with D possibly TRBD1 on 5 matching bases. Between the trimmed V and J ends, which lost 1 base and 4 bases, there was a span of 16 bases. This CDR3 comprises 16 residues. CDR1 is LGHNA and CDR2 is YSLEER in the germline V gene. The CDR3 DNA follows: TGCGCCAGCAGCCAAGTTCACACAGGTGGACCCTATGGCTACACCTTC. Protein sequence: CASSQVHTGGPYGYTF.

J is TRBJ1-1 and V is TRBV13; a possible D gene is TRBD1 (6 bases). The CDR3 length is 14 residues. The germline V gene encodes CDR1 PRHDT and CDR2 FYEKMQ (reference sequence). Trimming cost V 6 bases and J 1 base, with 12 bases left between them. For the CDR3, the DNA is TGTGCCAGCAGTCAGGAAGGGGGGAACACTGAAGCTTTCTTT. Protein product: CASSQEGGNTEAFF.

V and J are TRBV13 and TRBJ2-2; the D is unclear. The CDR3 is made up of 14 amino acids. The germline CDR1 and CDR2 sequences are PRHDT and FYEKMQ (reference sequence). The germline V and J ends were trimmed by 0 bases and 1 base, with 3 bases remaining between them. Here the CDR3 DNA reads TGTGCCAGCAGCTTAGGCAGGAACACCGGGGAGCTGTTTTTT. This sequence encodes CASSLGRNTGELFF.

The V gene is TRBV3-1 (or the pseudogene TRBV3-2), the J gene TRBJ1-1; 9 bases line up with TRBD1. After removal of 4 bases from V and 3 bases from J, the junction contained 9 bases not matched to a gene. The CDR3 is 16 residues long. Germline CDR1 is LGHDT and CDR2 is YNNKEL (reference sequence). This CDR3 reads CASSPSGQGTDTEAFF. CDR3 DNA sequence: TGTGCCAGCAGCCCATCGGGACAGGGTACGGACACTGAAGCTTTCTTT.